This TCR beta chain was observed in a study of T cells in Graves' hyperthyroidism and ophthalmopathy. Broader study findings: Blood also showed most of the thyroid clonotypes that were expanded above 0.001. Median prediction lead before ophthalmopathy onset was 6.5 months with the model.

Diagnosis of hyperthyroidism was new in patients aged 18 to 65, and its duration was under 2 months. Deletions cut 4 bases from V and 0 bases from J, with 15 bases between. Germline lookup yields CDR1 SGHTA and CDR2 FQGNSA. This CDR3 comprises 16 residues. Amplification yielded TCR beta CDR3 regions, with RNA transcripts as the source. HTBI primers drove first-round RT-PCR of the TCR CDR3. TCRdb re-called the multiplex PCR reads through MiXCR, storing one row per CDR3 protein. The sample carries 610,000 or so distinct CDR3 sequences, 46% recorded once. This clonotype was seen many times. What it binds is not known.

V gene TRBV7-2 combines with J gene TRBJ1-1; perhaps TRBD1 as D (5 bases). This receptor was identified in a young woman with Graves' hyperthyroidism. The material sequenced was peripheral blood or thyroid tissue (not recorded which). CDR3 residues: CASSSTGRGLNTEAFF. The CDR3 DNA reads TGTGCCAGCAGCTCAACTGGGCGGGGCCTGAACACTGAAGCTTTCTTT.